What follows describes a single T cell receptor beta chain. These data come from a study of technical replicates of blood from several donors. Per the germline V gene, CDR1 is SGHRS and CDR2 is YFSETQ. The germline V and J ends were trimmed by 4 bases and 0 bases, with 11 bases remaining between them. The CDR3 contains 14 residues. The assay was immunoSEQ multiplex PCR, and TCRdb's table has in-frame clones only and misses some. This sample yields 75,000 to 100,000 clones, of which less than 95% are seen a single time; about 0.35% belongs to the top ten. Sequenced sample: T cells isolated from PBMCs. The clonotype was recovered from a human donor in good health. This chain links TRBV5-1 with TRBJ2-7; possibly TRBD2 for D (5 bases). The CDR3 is CASSPEGISYEQYF. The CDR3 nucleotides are TGCGCCAGCAGCCCTGAGGGAATCTCCTACGAGCAGTACTTC.